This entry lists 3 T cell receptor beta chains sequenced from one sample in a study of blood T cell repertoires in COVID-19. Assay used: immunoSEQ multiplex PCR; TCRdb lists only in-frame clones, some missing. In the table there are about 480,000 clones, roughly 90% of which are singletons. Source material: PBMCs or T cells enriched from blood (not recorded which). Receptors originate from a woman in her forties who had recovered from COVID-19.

The CDR3 sequence is CASSPWGFPTSGNTIYF. The CDR3 coding sequence is TGTGCCAGCAGCCCCTGGGGCTTTCCTACCTCCGGAAACACCATATATTTT. This chain joins TRBV9 and TRBJ1-3; maybe TRBD1 (5 bases). In germline, CDR1 is SGDLS, CDR2 YYNGEE. There are 17 residues in the CDR3. With 4 bases removed from V and 4 bases from J, the gap between germline ends came to 21 bases.

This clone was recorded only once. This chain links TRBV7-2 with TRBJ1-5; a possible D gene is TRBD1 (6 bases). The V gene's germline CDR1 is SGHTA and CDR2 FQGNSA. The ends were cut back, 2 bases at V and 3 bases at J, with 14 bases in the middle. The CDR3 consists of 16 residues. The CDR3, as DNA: TGTGCCAGCAGCTTAAAAGGAACAGGGTCCAATCAGCCCCAGCATTTT. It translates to CASSLKGTGSNQPQHF.

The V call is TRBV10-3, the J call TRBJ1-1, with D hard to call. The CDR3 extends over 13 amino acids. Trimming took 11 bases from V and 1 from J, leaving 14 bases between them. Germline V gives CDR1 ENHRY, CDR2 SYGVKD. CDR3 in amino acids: CAATRESNTEAFF. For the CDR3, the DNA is TGTGCCGCAACTCGGGAATCGAACACTGAAGCTTTCTTT.